This TCR beta chain appears in the sequencing data of a study of T cells in Graves' hyperthyroidism and ophthalmopathy. Background on the study: Prior to any treatment, at the point of initial diagnosis, peripheral blood was collected. Study-wide results and limits: Within blood appeared most thyroid clonotypes that had expanded above 0.001.

Authors of the study amplified TCR beta CDR3 regions from RNA transcripts. The study used the HTBI primer set for a first-round RT-PCR of the TCR CDR3. Via MiXCR, TCRdb re-called the multiplex PCR reads, giving one row per CDR3 protein. The sample contains under 350,000 distinct CDR3 sequences, under 25% of which appear only once. Hyperthyroidism had been newly diagnosed in patients aged 18 to 65, and its duration was under 2 months. PBMCs were sourced from 9 to 10 ml fresh peripheral blood. This CDR3 is built from 18 residues. V shed 0 bases and J shed 0 bases, with 15 bases lying between them. CDR1 LGHDT and CDR2 YNNKEL come from the germline V gene (reference sequence). This clonotype was seen more than once but under ten times. Its cognate antigen is unknown.

The sample consisted of blood. J is TRBJ1-3 and V is TRBV3-1; D is undetermined. The TCR was taken from a woman aged 50 to 65 with Graves' hyperthyroidism. The CDR3 reads CASSQDLSGGTSGNTIYF. CDR3 in DNA: TGTGCCAGCAGCCAAGATCTGTCGGGCGGCACCTCTGGAAACACCATATATTTT.